Reported below is one TCR beta chain. Its specific antigen is unknown. Nothing much larger sits one base from this clone, and base qualities are not available. These data belong to a study of cytomegalovirus exposure and HLA in healthy donors (dated by TCRdb to about 2017). With regard to the full study: An earlier analysis of around 600 of the donors reported roughly 270 Gb of sequence data and 100 million to 130 million unique TCR beta sequences from around 200 million T cells. An early release covering roughly 640 HLA-typed donors comprised about 320 gigabases of sequencing data and around 80 million unique TCR sequences. The genetic ancestry cluster associated with self-reported Caucasian donors included 81% of the 398 genotyped donors. The study was designed to test whether signatures of past pathogen exposure could be identified by cataloging public T cell receptors. The T cell repertoires of under 750 subjects were profiled by immunosequencing and related to cytomegalovirus serostatus. Along with the 666-subject first cohort, a separate validation cohort of approximately 110 different subjects was used. High-throughput TCR immunosequencing, statistical association of individual TCRs with disease status, and machine learning were combined to predict cytomegalovirus infection status. A later analysis re-examined previously published TCR beta repertoires from roughly 720 donors and added high-resolution HLA genotyping to investigate patterns of TCR occurrence. In the later analysis, no new phenotypic data were used to find candidate immune exposures; instead, reliance was placed on TCR beta sequences and their occurrence across donors. In an earlier analysis of roughly 580 of the donors, high-throughput TCR beta sequencing was used to judge whether each TCR beta V gene segment behaved as functional or pseudogenic. Donor age, sex, ethnicity and CMV serostatus were collected together with the repertoire data. Genome-wide SNP genotypes for about 65% of the 666 donors were used in a later genetic analysis, which treated that subset as a discovery cohort. All discovery cohort repertoires had been generated on a single sequencing platform. Both class I and class II loci were covered by HLA typing, at four-digit resolution. Typing coverage differed by locus: A, B, C, DRB1 and DQB1 were typed in roughly 629-630 donors, DQA1 in approximately 520, DPA1 in some 600, and DPB1 in 450 to 480. Roughly five DR-DQ haplotypes were handled as single units for association and clustering, since linkage in the cohort was strong. On average, about 200,000 unique TCR beta nucleotide sequences were sequenced per donor among 350 to 400 genotyped donors of the cohort, with roughly 19% of those sequences being non-productive. On the study overall, not on this receptor specifically: Linkage disequilibrium might explain the correlated functional status among segregating V segments, but an unknown experimental factor could not be ruled out. Immune exposure information for the cohort was limited to CMV serostatus. Several of the top co-occurrence clusters appeared to be linked to parvovirus B19, influenza, CMV and Epstein-Barr virus, according to a later analysis. Some IMGT-functional V segments, including TRBV6-2 and TRBV6-3, could not be told apart with the 87-base-pair reads, so those segments were excluded. In vitro tests confirmed that a few of the cytomegalovirus-associated TCR beta chains recognize cytomegalovirus antigens. A cluster of highly shared sequence variants was judged likely to represent a technical artifact of the sequencing pipeline. When HLA alleles, especially DR and DQ, strongly co-occurred, TCR associations were difficult to assign to individual alleles. A later analysis found that TCR association rates varied across HLA loci, with DRB1 alleles showing the most associated TCRs and HLA-C alleles the fewest. This cohort had only TCR beta chains sequenced, and the lack of alpha or paired-chain data limited which features could be detected. In a later analysis, 15,000 to 20,000 TCR beta sequences were associated with specific HLA alleles at a false discovery rate of 0.05. Roughly uniform sequencing depth across donors was assumed in presence/absence analyses, although this assumption may not hold. The classifier was reported to diagnose cytomegalovirus status with high specificity and sensitivity in both the original and validation cohorts. HLA typing was unavailable for some donors at each locus, so association tests used only the typed subset. Compared with the roughly 700-donor mean, donors in an Asian-associated ancestry cluster had fewer N-insertions in productive TCRs, according to a later genetic analysis. Some 16 rarely observed V segments, including chromosome 9 orphons, were excluded from the earlier analysis of several hundred of the donors because counts were too low. In an earlier analysis of around 500 of the donors, most TCR beta V segments appeared in productive rearrangements about 87% or about 30% of the time, broadly matching IMGT annotations. A total of 164 TCR beta chains were listed by the study as associated with cytomegalovirus. In a later analysis, HLA-associated TCR beta chains showed more clonal expansion and lower generation probabilities than non-associated chains that were equally common. A further reported finding was that TCR beta sequences accurately predicted the HLA-A and HLA-B alleles for most subjects in the first cohort. In a later genetic analysis, a missense DCLRE1C variant was associated with V-gene and J-gene trimming of TCR beta chains, and the association was replicated in an independent cohort. Most TCR sequences were observed very rarely across donors, whereas some public TCRs were present in many individuals. According to a later analysis, most CMV-associated TCR beta chains appeared to be HLA-restricted, and the HLA associations seemed to be driven largely by CMV exposure. It was suggested by the authors that the approach could potentially be generalized to other disease states and immunological phenotypes.

The library came from the immunoSEQ multiplex PCR assay. The multiplex PCR relied on a mix of 60 forward primers for TCR Vbeta segments and 13 reverse primers for TCR Jbeta segments. The CDR3 region of rearranged TCR beta genes was amplified from genomic DNA by a multiplex PCR assay. The Illumina HiSeq System was used to sequence the amplified TCR beta libraries as 87-base-pair reads. In the source study's methods: A later analysis tallied 75 million to 85 million unique TCR beta chains across the 666 repertoires, and some 10 million of those chains were shared by two or more donors. Raw reads were error-corrected and collapsed into unique sequences by a nearest-neighbor algorithm in which closely related sequences were merged to remove PCR and sequencing errors. Alignment of CDR3 sequences to IMGT reference sequences was used to assign V, D and J gene segments. For a sequence to be retained, a match of at least six nucleotides was required to both a V gene segment and a J gene segment. Rearrangements were called productive when the CDR3 lacked stop codons and stayed in frame with V and J; all others were non-productive. CDR3 was defined according to IMGT convention as the region running from the second conserved V-encoded cysteine to the conserved J-encoded phenylalanine. The earlier analysis of fewer than 750 of the donors excluded sequences that lacked an unambiguous match to a single V gene segment. An earlier analysis of a few hundred of the donors classified V segments as functional when productive rearrangements were above 56.7% and as segregating when the standard deviation between donors was above 5%. A statistical classification framework was built to diagnose cytomegalovirus status from the catalog of TCR beta chain sequences. In a later analysis, TCR nucleotide sequences were compared against IMGT/GENE-DB human TR gene sequences so that V and J genes could be assigned. Using the TCRdist pipeline, a later analysis assigned CDR3 sequences along with most-parsimonious VDJ recombination scenarios. In a later analysis, each TCR beta chain was defined by its CDR3 amino acid sequence together with its V-gene family, and reads lacking a unique V-gene family were excluded. A later analysis removed over 500 highly shared, low-generation-probability nucleotide sequences to deal with suspected cross-contamination and a sequencing artifact. In a later analysis, a clonal expansion index was calculated for each public chain from normalized within-repertoire ranks of inferred template counts. A later analysis computed generation probabilities with a VDJ recombination model fitted to out-of-frame rearrangements, and checked the results against IGoR. Hypergeometric tests were used in a later analysis to score TCR-TCR, TCR-HLA and TCR-CMV co-occurrence, with a repertoire-size bias correction applied to the TCR pairs. To estimate false discovery rates, a later analysis permuted the HLA or CMV assignments 20 times. In a later analysis, co-occurring TCRs were grouped with DBSCAN, and TCRdist sequence similarity was added when clustering was performed within HLA-allele-positive subsets. Co-occurrence clustering excluded repertoires with fewer than 30,000 or more than 120,000 public chains, plus five with anomalous nucleotide sharing. Not all clones reach the TCRdb copy of this immuneACCESS table, which keeps in-frame sequences only. Checked studies attribute under half of the gap to unresolved V genes and leave the rest unexplained. V and J calls plus clone size are reproduced from that table; the DNA served to infer D and trimming. In all, the sample holds roughly 120,000 clones, and around 76% of those were seen once. The ten largest account for approximately 13% of the sample.

Compared with germline, V lacks 4 bases and J lacks 7 bases; bases without a gene match: 3. Taken from cysteine to phenylalanine, the CDR3 has 13 residues. Of all the DNA, just the CDR3 is kept, 39 bases in frame from base 1. As encoded in the germline V gene (reference sequence), CDR1 is GTSNPN while CDR2 is SVGIG. The cohort comprised some 680 healthy bone marrow donors. Cohort members were all nominally healthy when sampled, although unrecorded immune exposures were likely present. The donor was CMV seropositive and was included in the group of almost 300 seropositive cohort members. A peripheral blood sample was collected from each donor, and TCR beta sequencing was performed on peripheral blood mononuclear cells. The Qiagen DNeasy Blood Extraction Kit was used to extract genomic DNA from the blood cell samples.

The TCR was taken from a woman aged 60-70 years in good health and CMV-seropositive. The sequenced material came from PBMCs. The rearrangement combines TRBV30 with TRBJ1-6; 8 bases in the middle match TRBD1. The CDR3 protein: CAWNRQGNSPLHF. The nucleotide sequence is given as TGTGCCTGGAATAGACAGGGGAATTCACCCCTCCACTTT.